This record concerns one TCR beta chain sequence. Its antigen is not known. Scientists made TCR beta cDNA using 5'RACE template switching with UMIs. Each CDR3 protein gets one entry in TCRdb, which reprocessed the 5' RACE reads and gives no DNA. This sample's table has 550,000 to 600,000 distinct CDR3 sequences. The data were obtained in a study of T cells expressing NK-cell markers. The wider study: Sorted T-cell subsets CD3+CD56+NKG2C+, CD3+CD56+NKG2C- and CD3+CD56-NKG2C+ were TCR beta-sequenced. General study results and limits: Among several donors, these clonotypes also ranked first in the CD3+CD56-NKG2C+ fraction. A range of about 1.0-7.0% of CD8+ T cells consisted of dominant NKG2C+ clonotypes in about six donors.

The CDR3 is made up of 16 amino acids. V gene TRBV12-3 or TRBV12-4 combines with J gene TRBJ2-1; lacking DNA, the TRBD2 call made by TCRdb goes unchecked. The receptor comes from a man between 18 and 29 years old in good health. Sample: blood T cells: a sorted CD56 or NKG2C T cell subset, CD4+ or CD8+ T cells, or bulk PBMC T cells (not recorded which). The CDR3 is CASSLEVVAGEDEQFF.